This T cell receptor beta chain was obtained from a study of shared clonotypes between healthy human individuals. Background on the study: CD4 naive and memory got three plates each, CD8 naive two, CD8 memory one.

The method was immunoSEQ multiplex PCR; TCRdb's version includes in-frame clones alone and lacks a portion of them. The table includes approximately 1.9 million clones, 93% detected once. Germline CDR1 and CDR2: SEHNR and FQNEAQ (reference sequence). V lost 5 bases to trimming and J lost 2 bases; unmatched junction nucleotides: 9. This CDR3 comprises 18 residues. Naivety among CD8 cells was defined by CD45RO negativity and positive CCR7 selection, thereby excluding terminally differentiated effector memory CD45RA+ cells. Donors comprised only Caucasian adults living in Nashville, Tennessee. Sequenced: naive CD8+ T cells from PBMCs. The J gene is TRBJ2-5, the V gene TRBV7-9, with 15 bases lining up with TRBD2. This clonotype was sampled from a young man in good health. Some clones in this sample may be carry-over from other donors' samples. The CDR3 DNA sequence: TGTGCCAGCAGCCCTATCGGACTAGCGGGAGGGAGGCAAGAGACCCAGTACTTC. Translated: CASSPIGLAGGRQETQYF.